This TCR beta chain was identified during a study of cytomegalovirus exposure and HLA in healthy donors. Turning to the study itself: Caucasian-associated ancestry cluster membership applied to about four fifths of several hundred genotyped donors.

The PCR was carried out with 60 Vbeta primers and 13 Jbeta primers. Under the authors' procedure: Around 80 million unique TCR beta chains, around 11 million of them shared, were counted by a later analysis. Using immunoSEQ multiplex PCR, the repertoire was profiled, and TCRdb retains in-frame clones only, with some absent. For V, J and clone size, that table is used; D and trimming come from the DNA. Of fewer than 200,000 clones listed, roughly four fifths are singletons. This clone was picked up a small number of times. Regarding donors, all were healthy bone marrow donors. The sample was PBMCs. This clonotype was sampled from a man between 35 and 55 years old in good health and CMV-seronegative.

CDR3 DNA: TGTGCCAGCAGCGTAAGCGCATCCTCTAGTATTTCACCCCTCCACTTT. This codes for CASSVSASSSISPLHF. This chain connects TRBV9 to TRBJ1-6; no reliable D call. This CDR3 comprises 16 residues. V was cut by 1 base and J by 9 bases, with 17 bases left in between. CDR1 is SGDLS, CDR2 YYNGEE, per germline.